The following is a T cell receptor beta chain sequence with its context. The antigen remains unidentified. This specimen comes from a study of vaccination effects on CD4 cells after COVID-19. Regarding the study as a whole: Marked contraction was observed in infection-induced and vaccine-induced clones late after vaccination. No early post-infection timepoints were available in the study, which also included few convalescent patients.

CDR1 SQVTM and CDR2 ANQGSEA come from the germline V gene. The CDR3 has 14 amino acids. After removal of 6 bases from V and 5 bases from J, the junction contained 11 bases not matched to a gene. Antigen-specific CD4+ T cells were first expanded with viral peptide pools by the ViraFEST assay and only then sequenced. Cells that had been cultured for approximately ten days were the source of isolated CD4+ T cells. Vaccine administered to participants consisted of two doses of either BNT162b2 or mRNA-1273. The table came from immunoSEQ multiplex PCR; TCRdb's copy has only in-frame clones and leaves some out. Of 64,000 or so clones listed, roughly three quarters are singletons.

The chain links TRBV29-1 to TRBJ2-5, with 8 bases fitting TRBD2. This sample comprised CD4+ T cells from PBMCs cultured with HCoV-OC43 spike peptides, obtained after COVID-19 vaccination. The subset is: HCoV-OC43 spike overlapping peptide pool stimulation. The receptor was isolated from a human donor who received a COVID-19 vaccine. The CDR3 DNA reads TGCAGCGTCCGCCCGCGGGGGGTGGGGGAGACCCAGTACTTC. It is translated as CSVRPRGVGETQYF.